One sample yielded the 11 T cell receptor beta chains listed below, sequenced in a study of blood T cell repertoires in COVID-19. The data were produced by immunoSEQ multiplex PCR, yet TCRdb's version contains in-frame clones alone and is incomplete. The table lists about 270,000 clones, 75% to 90% of them singletons. The sequenced sample consisted of PBMCs or T cells enriched from blood (not recorded which). Every receptor here comes from a woman under 30 who had recovered from COVID-19.

The chain has TRBV27 and TRBJ1-6, with D tentatively TRBD1 (6 bases). The germline gives CDR1 MNHEY, CDR2 SMNVEV (reference sequence). Trimming took off 7 bases at V and 4 bases at J, with 14 bases between the two ends. The length of the CDR3 is 15 residues. The CDR3 DNA reads as TGTGCCAGCACCCACTATGGACAGTATAATTCACCCCTCCACTTT. Encoded protein: CASTHYGQYNSPLHF.

The chain has TRBV11-2 and TRBJ2-7, with D unresolved. This CDR3 has 13 residues. Trimming took 1 base from V and 6 from J, leaving 10 bases between them. In germline, CDR1 is SGHAT, CDR2 FQNNGV. CDR3 sequence reads: CASSLVLGSEQYF. CDR3 DNA: TGTGCCAGCAGCTTAGTTCTGGGCAGCGAGCAGTACTTC.

V usage is TRBV29-1 and J usage is TRBJ2-7; weak D call: TRBD1 (6 bases). The CDR3 contains 12 residues. Trimming removed 5 bases at V and 9 bases at J, with 17 bases between. Germline V gene sequence: CDR1 SQVTM, CDR2 ANQGSEA. The CDR3 DNA follows: TGCAGCGTTTCCCAACAAGAGGGGGTGCAGTACTTC. It specifies CSVSQQEGVQYF.

The chain couples TRBV6-1 to TRBJ2-5; the D is unclear. The germline V gene encodes CDR1 MNHNS and CDR2 SASEGT. Trimming stripped 2 bases from V and 4 bases from J, with 11 bases between. The CDR3 consists of 14 residues. The CDR3 DNA sequence: TGTGCCAGCAGTGAATCCAGTCCTAGAGAGACCCAGTACTTC. As protein: CASSESSPRETQYF.

The chain combines TRBV27 with TRBJ2-2; D might be TRBD1 (6 bases). The CDR3 runs to 15 residues. The germline V and J ends were trimmed by 2 bases and 6 bases, with 13 bases remaining between them. CDR1 and CDR2 from the germline V gene are MNHEY and SMNVEV (reference sequence). The CDR3 is CASSLPSGVPGELFF. The CDR3 DNA follows: TGTGCCAGCAGTTTACCCTCAGGGGTCCCCGGGGAGCTGTTTTTT.

The genes are TRBV9 and TRBJ1-6, with D possibly matching TRBD1 (6 bases). The CDR3 has 15 residues. V lost 4 bases and J 7 bases, leaving 15 bases between the germline ends. CDR1 and CDR2 from the germline V gene are SGDLS and YYNGEE. The CDR3, as DNA: TGTGCCAGCAGCCTCAGGGAGGGGGGGAATTCACCCCTCCACTTT. It encodes CASSLREGGNSPLHF.

The chain uses TRBV7-2 and TRBJ1-2, with TRBD1 as a possible D gene (5 bases). Germline loops: CDR1 SGHTA, CDR2 FQGNSA. V dropped 5 bases and J dropped 1 base, with 11 bases sitting between them. CDR3 length: 14 amino acids. The CDR3 is CASSPWGGNYGYTF. In DNA, the CDR3 is TGTGCCAGCAGCCCATGGGGGGGTAACTATGGCTACACCTTC.

The V gene is TRBV18, the J gene TRBJ1-5; TRBD1 agrees at 10 bases. CDR3 length: 18 residues. Losses at the gene ends were 5 bases for V and 2 bases for J; bases not matched to a gene: 12. Germline V gives CDR1 KGHSH, CDR2 LQKENI. The CDR3 nucleotides are TGTGCCAGCTCAGTGACGGGGGGACAGGGGATGGGCAATCAGCCCCAGCATTTT. The encoded protein is CASSVTGGQGMGNQPQHF.

The J gene is TRBJ2-7, the V gene TRBV28; 8 bases match TRBD2. V lost 2 bases and J lost 3; bases outside the gene matches: 3. The CDR3 consists of 14 residues. Germline CDR1 MDHEN, CDR2 SYDVKM. The CDR3 region is CASSLGTRDYEQYF. In DNA, the CDR3 is TGTGCCAGCAGTTTAGGGACTAGAGACTACGAGCAGTACTTC.

The genes are TRBV28 and TRBJ2-3; D unclear. Germline CDR1 MDHEN, CDR2 SYDVKM. The V gene lost 9 bases and the J gene lost 2 bases, with 12 bases spanning the gap. This CDR3 comprises 13 residues. CDR3 nucleotides: TGTGCCAGTTCCGAGGCGTTCACAGATACGCAGTATTTT. It encodes CASSEAFTDTQYF.

V gene TRBV11-2 combines with J gene TRBJ2-7; D is perhaps TRBD1 (6 bases). Trimming took 3 bases from V and 5 from J, leaving 20 bases between them. The CDR3 is 16 amino acids. Germline V gene data show CDR1 as SGHAT and CDR2 as FQNNGV. CDR3 loop: CASSFKWGTLGNEQYF. As DNA, the CDR3 is TGTGCCAGCAGCTTTAAGTGGGGGACATTGGGCAACGAGCAGTACTTC.